The 32 T cell receptor beta chains below were found in one sample sequenced in a study of blood T cell repertoires in COVID-19. Generated by immunoSEQ multiplex PCR, the TCRdb table keeps only in-frame clones and is missing some. The repertoire consists of about 99,000 clones, with around nine tenths occurring once and the leading ten covering around 2.1%. Source material: peripheral blood. These receptors were collected from a man aged 50 to 60 with COVID-19, enrolled during active disease.

This clone was seen a handful of times. V usage is TRBV5-1 and J usage is TRBJ2-7, with 8 nucleotides matching TRBD1. Germline-derived CDR1 and CDR2 are SGHRS and YFSETQ. The V and J ends lost 0 bases and 1 base, in that order; junction bases with no gene match: 3. The CDR3 spans 15 residues. The CDR3 region has the DNA TGCGCCAGCAGCTTGGCCAGGGGGCAATCCTACGAGCAGTACTTC. This gives the protein CASSLARGQSYEQYF.

For this clone: Relative to the germline gene, one junction end is altered; a read error may explain this. The chain couples TRBV3-1 (or the pseudogene TRBV3-2) to TRBJ2-1, with no clear D. Germline V gives CDR1 LGHDT, CDR2 YNNKEL (reference sequence). The length of the CDR3 is 18 residues. The CDR3 coding sequence is TGTGCCAGCAGCCCTCTTATCCCGTCCTATATCTCCGACAATGAGCAGTTCTTC. Translating gives CASSPLIPSYISDNEQFF.

This chain connects TRBV7-6 to TRBJ1-2; TRBD1 agrees at 8 bases. The CDR3 is 13 residues long. The ends lost 5 bases at V and 3 bases at J; junction bases unmatched: 2. Germline V gives CDR1 SGHVS, CDR2 FNYEAQ. The CDR3 coding sequence is TGTGCCAGCAGCAAGGACAGGGACTATGGCTACACCTTC. Its translation: CASSKDRDYGYTF.

V is TRBV18 and J is TRBJ1-1; TRBD1 matches 7 bases. Germline V gives CDR1 KGHSH, CDR2 LQKENI. V lost 3 bases to trimming and J lost 4 bases; unmatched junction nucleotides: 8. The CDR3 is 15 amino acids. CDR3 DNA sequence: TGTGCCAGCTCACCGTCACTAGACAGGGCCACTGAAGCTTTCTTT. Protein: CASSPSLDRATEAFF.

The chain is built from TRBV29-1 and TRBJ1-5, with a possible D match to TRBD1 (5 bases). Germline loops: CDR1 SQVTM, CDR2 ANQGSEA. The CDR3 has 13 residues. V was shortened by 4 bases and J by 5 bases, with 12 bases between the two germline ends. The CDR3 DNA reads TGCAGCGTTGTCGGAGGAGGGGATCAGCCCCAGCATTTT. Its translation: CSVVGGGDQPQHF. Combining the CDR3 with reference TRBV29-1 and TRBJ1-5 gives the whole variable domain SAVISQKPSRDICQRGTSLTIQCQVDSQVTMMFWYRQQPGQSLTLIATANQGSEATYESGFVIDKFPISRPNLTFSTLTVSNMSPEDSSIYLCSVVGGGDQPQHFGDGTRLSIL.

V is TRBV10-1 and J is TRBJ2-5; D is unclear. V shed 8 bases and J shed 1 base, with 17 bases lying between them. The CDR3 loop spans 15 amino acids. Germline CDR1 and CDR2: WNHNN and SYGVQD (reference sequence). The CDR3 region has the DNA TGCGCCAGCTGTGGAACTCACCAACTCCAAGAGACCCAGTACTTC. This sequence encodes CASCGTHQLQETQYF.

This chain uses TRBV12-5 with TRBJ1-4; D may be TRBD1 (5 bases). The CDR3 has 16 residues. Trimming shortened V by 5 bases and J by 4 bases, and 17 bases separated the two germline ends. Looked up from germline, CDR1 is LGHNT and CDR2 is FRNRAP. CDR3 DNA sequence: TGTGCTAGTGGTCCCGCCCCGGAGGGACTTAATGAAAAACTGTTTTTT. This codes for CASGPAPEGLNEKLFF.

CDR3 coding DNA: TGTGCCAGCAGCCGACAGGGTTTTTATGGCTACACCTTC. Residues: CASSRQGFYGYTF. The rearrangement joins TRBV7-2 to TRBJ1-2; 7 bases agree with TRBD1. This CDR3 comprises 13 residues. V lost 5 bases, J lost 5 bases, and 5 bases stayed unmatched. Germline V CDR1 and CDR2: SGHTA, FQGNSA.

This clone was counted once. V and J are TRBV7-9 and TRBJ1-1; possibly TRBD1 for D (6 bases). CDR3 length: 14 amino acids. The germline V and J ends were trimmed by 5 bases and 2 bases, with 12 bases remaining between them. CDR1 and CDR2 from the germline V gene are SEHNR and FQNEAQ (reference sequence). CDR3 sequence (DNA): TGTGCCAGCAGCCGACAGGTCCTCAACACTGAAGCTTTCTTT. This translates into CASSRQVLNTEAFF.

CDR3 in DNA: TGTGCCAGCAGCTGGTCGCGGTCCACTGAAGCTTTCTTT. Its protein is CASSWSRSTEAFF. V usage is TRBV5-5 and J usage is TRBJ1-1; D remains unclear. This CDR3 comprises 13 residues. The germline V and J ends were trimmed by 3 bases and 4 bases, with 10 bases remaining between them. Germline loops: CDR1 SGHKS, CDR2 YYEKEE (reference sequence). The full variable domain, in which reference TRBV5-5 and TRBJ1-1 provide the parts outside the CDR3, is DAGVTQSPTHLIKTRGQQVTLRCSPISGHKSVSWYQQVLGQGPQFIFQYYEKEERGRGNFPDRFSARQFPNYSSELNVNALLLGDSALYLCASSWSRSTEAFFGQGTRLTVV.

The chain recombines TRBV19 with TRBJ1-2; TRBD1 matches at 7 bases. V shed 11 bases, J shed 1 base, and the junction held 7 bases outside the gene matches. This CDR3 comprises 13 residues. CDR1 and CDR2 (germline): LNHDA, SQIVND (reference sequence). CDR3 amino acids: CAARQGNNYGYTF. The CDR3 DNA is TGTGCCGCCCGACAGGGAAATAACTATGGCTACACCTTC. The variable domain in full, completed from reference TRBV19 and TRBJ1-2, reads DGGITQSPKYLFRKEGQNVTLSCEQNLNHDAMYWYRQDPGQGLRLIYYSQIVNDFQKGDIAEGYSVSREKKESFPLTVTSAQKNPTAFYLCAARQGNNYGYTFGSGTRLTVV.

This clone has a handful of counts. The CDR3 DNA follows: TGTGCCAGTAGTATAGATCCCGGGACAGGGGGCACTGAAGCTTTCTTT. This sequence encodes CASSIDPGTGGTEAFF. The V gene is TRBV19, the J gene TRBJ1-1, with 11 bases fitting TRBD1. Germline lookup yields CDR1 LNHDA and CDR2 SQIVND (reference sequence). This CDR3 spans 16 amino acids. V trimming: 0 bases; J trimming: 4 bases; junction bases outside the gene matches: 4.

V usage is TRBV19 and J usage is TRBJ2-4; D perhaps matches TRBD2 (6 bases). The germline V gene encodes CDR1 LNHDA and CDR2 SQIVND (reference sequence). The CDR3 consists of 13 residues. Trimming stripped 6 bases from V and 4 bases from J, with 10 bases between. The CDR3 region is CASSSSEKNIQYF. The CDR3 DNA reads as TGTGCCAGTAGCTCTAGCGAGAAAAACATTCAGTACTTC.

CDR3 sequence (DNA): TGTGCCAGCAGCACTCCTAGGGGCACCGGGGAGCTGTTTTTT. As protein: CASSTPRGTGELFF. The rearrangement links TRBV9 to TRBJ2-2; D perhaps matches TRBD1 (5 bases). V shed 4 bases and J shed 4 bases, with 11 bases lying between them. The CDR3 is 14 amino acids. CDR1 SGDLS and CDR2 YYNGEE come from the germline V gene.

The rearrangement joins TRBV9 to TRBJ2-2; 7 positions agree with TRBD2. In germline, CDR1 is SGDLS, CDR2 YYNGEE. This CDR3 has 16 amino acids. With V trimmed by 0 bases and J by 0 bases, 2 bases remained unmatched. This CDR3 reads CASSVVGGTNTGELFF. CDR3 DNA: TGTGCCAGCAGCGTAGTCGGGGGGACGAACACCGGGGAGCTGTTTTTT.

This chain uses TRBV29-1 with TRBJ2-1, with D perhaps TRBD1 (5 bases). In germline, CDR1 is SQVTM, CDR2 ANQGSEA. This CDR3 contains 13 residues. The V end lost 2 bases, the J end lost 6 bases, and 11 bases lay between the germline ends. The CDR3 sequence: CSVESFQGNEQFF. The CDR3 DNA reads as TGCAGCGTTGAATCGTTTCAGGGCAATGAGCAGTTCTTC.

CDR3 in DNA: TGTGCCTGGAGTGTAGCGGCGGGGGCAACAGGCAATCAGCCCCAGCATTTT. Protein sequence: CAWSVAAGATGNQPQHF. This chain links TRBV30 with TRBJ1-5, with D perhaps matching TRBD1 (6 bases). CDR1 GTSNPN and CDR2 SVGIG come from the germline V gene (reference sequence). The CDR3 is 17 residues long. Trimming took 0 bases from V and 2 from J, leaving 17 bases between them.

This clone has just one count. CDR3 DNA sequence: TGCGCCAGCAGCTTGGAGGGACAGGGTGGGGACACCGGGGAGCTGTTTTTT. It specifies CASSLEGQGGDTGELFF. The chain uses TRBV5-1 and TRBJ2-2, with 9 positions matching TRBD1. Germline assignment: CDR1 SGHRS and CDR2 YFSETQ. This CDR3 is 17 amino acids long. Trimming cost V 0 bases and J 3 bases; bases outside gene matches: 6.

The rearrangement links TRBV2 to TRBJ2-5, with D tentatively TRBD2 (6 bases). The CDR3 has 14 residues. V dropped 8 bases and J dropped 3 bases, with 16 bases sitting between them. Germline V gives CDR1 SNHLY, CDR2 FYNNEI. CDR3 DNA sequence: TGTGCCAGCGCGGAGGGGACGGTAAAAGAGACCCAGTACTTC. It specifies CASAEGTVKETQYF.

This chain connects TRBV7-9 to TRBJ1-3; D gene ambiguous. This CDR3 is built from 15 residues. Germline-derived CDR1 and CDR2 are SEHNR and FQNEAQ (reference sequence). Trimming took off 1 base at V and 0 bases at J, with 7 bases between the two ends. The CDR3 loop reads CASSLVSPSGNTIYF. The CDR3, as DNA: TGTGCCAGCAGCTTAGTCTCCCCCTCTGGAAACACCATATATTTT.

The genes are TRBV19 and TRBJ1-2; D unresolved. The CDR3 spans 13 residues. Deletions cut 5 bases from V and 2 bases from J, with 9 bases between. Per germline, CDR1 LNHDA and CDR2 SQIVND (reference sequence). CDR3 DNA sequence: TGTGCCAGTAGTCCGGGTTGGAACTATGGCTACACCTTC. This codes for CASSPGWNYGYTF.

CDR3 residues: CASSAPDKNTGELFF. CDR3 in DNA: TGTGCCAGCAGCGCCCCGGACAAAAACACCGGGGAGCTGTTTTTT. The rearrangement joins TRBV9 to TRBJ2-2, with D maybe TRBD1 (5 bases). The length of the CDR3 is 15 residues. V was cut by 3 bases and J by 2 bases, with 11 bases left in between. Germline assignment: CDR1 SGDLS and CDR2 YYNGEE. Supplemented by reference TRBV9 and TRBJ2-2, the full variable domain reads DSGVTQTPKHLITATGQRVTLRCSPRSGDLSVYWYQQSLDQGLQFLIQYYNGEERAKGNILERFSAQQFPDLHSELNLSSLELGDSALYFCASSAPDKNTGELFFGEGSRLTVL.

The rearrangement links TRBV19 to TRBJ1-5; D remains ambiguous. V lost 5 bases and J lost 3, with 11 bases in between. The CDR3 is made up of 14 amino acids. CDR1 is LNHDA, CDR2 SQIVND, per germline (reference sequence). CDR3 protein: CASSFPGYNQPQHF. Written as DNA, the CDR3 is TGTGCCAGTAGTTTTCCGGGATACAATCAGCCCCAGCATTTT.

The sample holds a few counts of this clone. DNA for the CDR3: TGTGCCAGCAGCCAGCCGGGACAGGGTTACGAGCAGTACTTC. Translating it yields CASSQPGQGYEQYF. The rearrangement joins TRBV4-2 to TRBJ2-7, with 9 bases fitting TRBD1. V trimming: 3 bases; J trimming: 4 bases; junction bases outside the gene matches: 4. The CDR3 loop spans 14 amino acids. The germline V gene has CDR1 LGHNA and CDR2 YNFKEQ.

The CDR3 here is CASSQDKFDYEQYF. CDR3 nucleotides: TGTGCCAGCAGCCAGGACAAATTCGACTACGAGCAGTACTTC. This chain joins TRBV7-9 and TRBJ2-7; maybe TRBD1 (5 bases). Trimming left V 5 bases short and J 3 bases short, with 14 bases between. The CDR3 length is 14 residues. Germline loops: CDR1 SEHNR, CDR2 FQNEAQ (reference sequence).

The chain is built from TRBV5-1 and TRBJ2-2; TRBD1 matches at 9 bases. V shed 4 bases, J shed 5 bases, and the junction held 12 bases outside the gene matches. Germline CDR1 SGHRS, CDR2 YFSETQ. This CDR3 contains 17 residues. This CDR3 reads CASSATQGTGRTGELFF. CDR3 DNA sequence: TGCGCCAGCAGCGCCACACAAGGGACAGGGAGGACCGGGGAGCTGTTTTTT.

A single count supports this clone. The chain has TRBV7-8 and TRBJ1-5; D gene uncertain. The V and J ends lost 4 bases and 1 base respectively, with 17 bases between them. This CDR3 has 17 residues. Germline V gene sequence: CDR1 SGHVS, CDR2 FQNEAQ. The CDR3 here is CASSSIPRQDSNQPQHF. The CDR3 DNA follows: TGTGCCAGCAGCTCCATTCCGAGACAAGACAGCAATCAGCCCCAGCATTTT.

The chain carries TRBV7-3 and TRBJ1-4; possibly TRBD1 for D (5 bases). Germline V lookup: CDR1 SGHTA, CDR2 FQGTGA. The ends were cut back, 8 bases at V and 2 bases at J, with 15 bases in the middle. This CDR3 has 15 amino acids. CDR3 sequence (DNA): TGTGCCAGCCTGGTGGGGGAGGGCACTAATGAAAAACTGTTTTTT. Protein: CASLVGEGTNEKLFF.

This chain uses TRBV6-6 with TRBJ1-2; D perhaps matches TRBD1 (5 bases). The germline gives CDR1 MNHNY, CDR2 SVGAGI (reference sequence). This CDR3 has 12 amino acids. Trimming took 6 bases from V and 7 from J, leaving 12 bases between them. In DNA, the CDR3 is TGTGCCAGCAGACCCTCGGGGGGTGGCTACACCTTC. This sequence encodes CASRPSGGGYTF.

A word on this clone: The same CDR3 is also encoded by other DNA sequences in this sample. The J gene is TRBJ1-1, the V gene TRBV18; TRBD1 is a possible D gene (5 bases). The germline V and J ends were trimmed by 3 bases and 0 bases, with 8 bases remaining between them. CDR1 KGHSH and CDR2 LQKENI come from the germline V gene. There are 14 residues in the CDR3. CDR3 sequence (DNA): TGTGCCAGCTCACCTAGGACATTGAACACTGAAGCTTTCTTT. Translating gives CASSPRTLNTEAFF. Combining the CDR3 with reference TRBV18 and TRBJ1-1 gives the whole variable domain NAGVMQNPRHLVRRRGQEARLRCSPMKGHSHVYWYRQLPEEGLKFMVYLQKENIIDESGMPKERFSAEFPKEGPSILRIQQVVRGDSAAYFCASSPRTLNTEAFFGQGTRLTVV.

V usage is TRBV2 and J usage is TRBJ1-2; D uncertain. Trimming took off 1 base at V and 7 bases at J, with 16 bases between the two ends. This CDR3 comprises 15 residues. Germline assignment: CDR1 SNHLY and CDR2 FYNNEI. This chain's CDR3 is CASSEDRNRPGGYTF. The DNA for the CDR3 is TGTGCCAGCAGTGAAGATAGAAACCGTCCGGGTGGCTACACCTTC.

The chain has TRBV3-1 (or the pseudogene TRBV3-2) and TRBJ1-1, with TRBD1 matching over 7 bases. Germline V CDR1 and CDR2: LGHDT, YNNKEL (reference sequence). CDR3 length equals 14 residues. After removal of 5 bases from V and 1 base from J, the junction contained 4 bases not matched to a gene. The CDR3 loop reads CASSTGQPNTEAFF. The CDR3 nucleotides are TGTGCCAGCAGCACGGGACAGCCGAACACTGAAGCTTTCTTT.